This passage covers 4 T cell receptor beta chains from one sample sequenced in a study of T cell clusters in autoimmune cytopenias. One tube held mixed TRB-A and TRB-B primer pools for touch-down PCR. TCRdb re-called the multiplex PCR reads and gives one entry per CDR3 protein, without DNA. The sample holds about 6,000 distinct CDR3 sequences. TRB was amplified from 250 ng of peripheral blood genomic DNA per sample. Sequenced: peripheral blood. The receptor set was obtained from a human donor with an autoimmune cytopenia or autoimmune hepatitis (not recorded which).

This clonotype is called medium-sized based on its frequency. V usage is TRBV27 and J usage is TRBJ2-1; the D call of TRBD2 rests on TCRdb alone, since no DNA is present to check it. Germline values: CDR1 MNHEY, CDR2 SMNVEV (reference sequence). The CDR3 totals 15 residues. The CDR3 loop reads CASSFRRGGYNEQFF.

V and J are TRBV12-3 or TRBV12-4 and TRBJ1-1; with no DNA, the TCRdb D assignment of TRBD1 cannot be verified. This CDR3 is 17 amino acids long. Here the CDR3 reads CASSFGGTGLMNTEAFF.

This clonotype is classed as medium-sized by frequency. CDR3: CASNPTENSPLHF. This rearrangement joins TRBV6-2 or TRBV6-3 to TRBJ1-6. The CDR3 is 13 residues long. CDR1 and CDR2 from the germline V gene are MNHEY and SVGEGT.

This clonotype ranks as medium-sized (0.01 to 0.1%) in terms of frequency. The chain recombines TRBV6-2 or TRBV6-3 with TRBJ2-3; the D call from TCRdb, TRBD1, cannot be confirmed without DNA. Germline V lookup: CDR1 MNHEY, CDR2 SVGEGT. The CDR3 length is 15 residues. The CDR3 protein is CASRPRGAGTDTQYF.